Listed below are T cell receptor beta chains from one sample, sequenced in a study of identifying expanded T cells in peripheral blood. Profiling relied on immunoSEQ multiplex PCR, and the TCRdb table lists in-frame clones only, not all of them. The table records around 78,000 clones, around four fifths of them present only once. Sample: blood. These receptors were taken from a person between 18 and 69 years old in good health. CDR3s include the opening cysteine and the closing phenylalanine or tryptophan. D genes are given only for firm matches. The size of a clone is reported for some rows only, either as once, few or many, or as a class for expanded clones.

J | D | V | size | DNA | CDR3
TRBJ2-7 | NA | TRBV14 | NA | TGTGCCAGCAGCCAAGGTCTAGCGTGGGAGCAGTACTTC | CASSQGLAWEQYF
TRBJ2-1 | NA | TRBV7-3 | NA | TGTGCCAGCAGCTTAAATCAGCGAAGCTCCTACAATGAGCAGTTCTTC | CASSLNQRSSYNEQFF
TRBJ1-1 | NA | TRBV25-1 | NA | TGTGCCAGCAGTGAATACGGCAGGGTCACTGAAGCTTTCTTT | CASSEYGRVTEAFF
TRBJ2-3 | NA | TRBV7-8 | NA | TGTGCCAGCAGCTACGACGGGGGCGCGACAGATACGCAGTATTTT | CASSYDGGATDTQYF
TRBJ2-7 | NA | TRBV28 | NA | TGTGCCGTCACGGGTGGGATGACCTTCGAGCAGTACTTC | CAVTGGMTFEQYF
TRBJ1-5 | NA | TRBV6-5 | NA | TGTGCCAGCACCCTGTCGACTTATAGCAATCAGCCCCAGCATTTT | CASTLSTYSNQPQHF
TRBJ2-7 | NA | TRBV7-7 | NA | TGTGCTAGCAGCCTAGGAGGGGGTAACGAGCAGTACTTC | CASSLGGGNEQYF
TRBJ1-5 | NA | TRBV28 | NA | TGTGCCAGCAGTCCCGGGGGCAGCAATCAGCCCCAGCATTTT | CASSPGGSNQPQHF
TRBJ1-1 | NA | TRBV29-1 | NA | TGCAGCGTTGCAGCGGAGACCCACGTAAACACTGAAGCTTTCTTT | CSVAAETHVNTEAFF
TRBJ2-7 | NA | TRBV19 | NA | TGTGCCAGTAGTCTCACCGGGGACCTCTACGAGCAGTACTTC | CASSLTGDLYEQYF
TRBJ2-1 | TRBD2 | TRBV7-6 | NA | TGTGCCAGCAGCTTAGCGAGAGCGGGGGGGTACAATGAGCAGTTCTTC | CASSLARAGGYNEQFF
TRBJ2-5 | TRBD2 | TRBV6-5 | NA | TGTGCCAGCAGTTTAACCGGGACTAGTCCCCAAGAGACCCAGTACTTC | CASSLTGTSPQETQYF
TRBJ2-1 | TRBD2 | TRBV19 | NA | TGTGCCAGTAGTATAGTGGGACTAGCGGGAGGAAGTAGATACAATGAGCAGTTCTTC | CASSIVGLAGGSRYNEQFF
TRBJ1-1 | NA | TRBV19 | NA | TGTGCCAGTAGTGAGTACGGAGGGTTGGTGAACACTGAAGCTTTCTTT | CASSEYGGLVNTEAFF
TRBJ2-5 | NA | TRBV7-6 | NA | TGTGCCAGCAGCCAACAAGAGACCCAGTACTTC | CASSQQETQYF
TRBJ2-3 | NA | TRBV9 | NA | TGTGCCAGCAGTGTTCAAGGTGGTGCCACAGATACGCAGTATTTT | CASSVQGGATDTQYF
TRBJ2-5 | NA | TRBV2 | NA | TGTGCCAGTCGACGCGGAATCTTCTACAGAGTGGGGGAGACCCAGTACTTC | CASRRGIFYRVGETQYF
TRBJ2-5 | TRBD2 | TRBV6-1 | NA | TGTGCCAGCAGTGACGTTAGCGGGAGTGGCGAGACCCAGTACTTC | CASSDVSGSGETQYF
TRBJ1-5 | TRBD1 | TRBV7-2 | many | TGTGCCAGCAGCTTAGCGTTCGGGACAGGGAGTCAGCCCCAGCATTTT | CASSLAFGTGSQPQHF
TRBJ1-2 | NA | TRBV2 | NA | TGTGCCAGCAGTGAGCGACAGACCACCTATGGCTACACCTTC | CASSERQTTYGYTF
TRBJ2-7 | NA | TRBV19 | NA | TGTGCCAGTAGTATGAACGGACAGCACTACGAGCAGTACTTC | CASSMNGQHYEQYF
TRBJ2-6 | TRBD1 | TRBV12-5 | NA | TGTGCTAGTGGTTACAGCCGGGACAGGGTTCCCTCTGGGGCCAACGTCCTGACTTTC | CASGYSRDRVPSGANVLTF
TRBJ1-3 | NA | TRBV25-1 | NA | TGTGCCAGCAGTGAATTTGGGCAGCTATCGGGAAACACCATATATTTT | CASSEFGQLSGNTIYF
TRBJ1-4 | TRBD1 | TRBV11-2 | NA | TGTGCCAGCAGCTCCTACAGGGGAGAGAATGAAAAACTGTTTTTT | CASSSYRGENEKLFF
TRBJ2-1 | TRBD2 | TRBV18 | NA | TGTGCCAGCACGGGACTAGCGGGTTCCTACAATGAGCAGTTCTTC | CASTGLAGSYNEQFF
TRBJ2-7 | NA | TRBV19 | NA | TGTGCCAGTAAGTCGGCCGAAAGCTCCTACGAGCAGTACTTC | CASKSAESSYEQYF
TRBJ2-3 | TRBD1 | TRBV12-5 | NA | TGTGCTAGTGGTCCAGGACAGGCGACAGATACGCAGTATTTT | CASGPGQATDTQYF
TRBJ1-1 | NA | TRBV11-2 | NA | TGTGCCAGCAGCTTAGCTGGCAGATCGAACACTGAAGCTTTCTTT | CASSLAGRSNTEAFF
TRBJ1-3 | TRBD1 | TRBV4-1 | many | TGCGCCAGCAGCCAGGGTCCGGGACAGCTACTCTCTGGAAACACCATATATTTT | CASSQGPGQLLSGNTIYF
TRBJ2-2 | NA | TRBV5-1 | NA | TGCGCCAGCAGCTTGATCGCACAGGCGAACACCGGGGAGCTGTTTTTT | CASSLIAQANTGELFF
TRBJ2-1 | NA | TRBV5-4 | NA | TGTGCCAGCAGCTTGGTAGGCCTCAATGAGCAGTTCTTC | CASSLVGLNEQFF
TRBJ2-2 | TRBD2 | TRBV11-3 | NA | TGTGCCAGCAGCTTATTTAGCGGGACTGACACCGGGGAGCTGTTTTTT | CASSLFSGTDTGELFF
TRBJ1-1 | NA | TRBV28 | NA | TGTGCCAGCCAACGGACGGACATGAACACTGAAGCTTTCTTT | CASQRTDMNTEAFF
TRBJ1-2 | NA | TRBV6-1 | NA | TGTGCCAGCAGTGAAGCAGCGTGGCAGGTCTCCTCCTATGGCTACACCTTC | CASSEAAWQVSSYGYTF
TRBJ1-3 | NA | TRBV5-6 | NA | TGTGCCAGCAGCTCTACGTACAGGTTCTACTCTGGAAACACCATATATTTT | CASSSTYRFYSGNTIYF
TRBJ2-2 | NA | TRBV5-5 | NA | TGTGCCAGCAGCTTGGAACAGGTTCACACCGGGGAGCTGTTTTTT | CASSLEQVHTGELFF
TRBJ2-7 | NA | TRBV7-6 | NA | TGTGCCAGCAGCGTCGGACCGCCTGGGGAGCAGTACTTC | CASSVGPPGEQYF
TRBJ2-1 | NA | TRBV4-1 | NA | TGCGCCAGCAGCGCGGACCCTGTGAGCTCCTACAATGAGCAGTTCTTC | CASSADPVSSYNEQFF
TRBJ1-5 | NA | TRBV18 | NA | TGTGCCAGCTCACCATCGGGGTATAGCAATCAGCCCCAGCATTTT | CASSPSGYSNQPQHF
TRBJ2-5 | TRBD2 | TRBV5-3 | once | TGTGCCAGAAGCCCCCTGACTAGCGGGAGAGAGACCCAGTACTTC | CARSPLTSGRETQYF
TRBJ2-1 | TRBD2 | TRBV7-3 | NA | TGTGCCAGCAGCCCGTCTTTCGCGGGAGAAGGCAATGAGCAGTTCTTC | CASSPSFAGEGNEQFF
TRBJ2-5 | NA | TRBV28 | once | TGTGCCAGCAGGGAGGCAGCCCAAGAGACCCAGTACTTC | CASREAAQETQYF
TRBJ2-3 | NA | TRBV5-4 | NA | TGTGCCAGCAGCTTGGGACTACGTGATACGCAGTATTTT | CASSLGLRDTQYF
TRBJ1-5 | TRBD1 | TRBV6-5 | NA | TGTGCCAGCAGTTCCCGGGACAGGGGATCCAATCAGCCCCAGCATTTT | CASSSRDRGSNQPQHF